This is a list of T cell receptor beta chains from one sample in a study of T cell repertoires in cytomegalovirus infection. TCRdb processed the reads anew with MiXCR; each CDR3 protein has one entry. The sample holds a few hundred thousand distinct CDR3 sequences, about an eighth seen once. The sample taken for sequencing was PBMCs. These receptors were taken from a human donor in good health (CMV status not recorded). Some clones in this sample may be carry-over from other donors' samples. The conserved cysteine and the conserved F or W are not part of the CDR3 here. Fields, in order: D gene, J gene, V gene, CDR3 protein. D genes are given only for firm matches.

-	TRBJ1-5	TRBV7-8	ASSLEAVTGYSNQPQH
TRBD1	TRBJ1-2	TRBV15	ATSRFVGTGRNGYT
TRBD2	TRBJ2-3	TRBV3-1	ASSPPGGARPDTQY
-	TRBJ2-1	TRBV7-3	ASSPPSGGDNEQF
TRBD1	TRBJ1-5	TRBV20-1	SARLQGAPGDQPQH
TRBD1	TRBJ1-1	TRBV12-3/TRBV12-4	ASTWTGGAGAF
-	TRBJ1-3	TRBV7-8	ASSLDANKGQSGNTIY
-	TRBJ1-1	TRBV6-1	ASSRELMNTEAF
TRBD2	TRBJ2-1	TRBV14	ASSSLGLAGGNEQF
TRBD2	TRBJ2-7	TRBV7-2	ASSLVTSGGPQQY
-	TRBJ1-2	TRBV7-9	ASSFTGSYGYT
TRBD1	TRBJ1-3	TRBV18	ASSPGTDSGNTIY
-	TRBJ1-1	TRBV29-1	SVVIGTEAF
TRBD1	TRBJ2-7	TRBV18	ASSPDRARSSYEQY
-	TRBJ2-2	TRBV7-6	ASSPMTDFAGELF
-	TRBJ2-3	TRBV12-3/TRBV12-4	AISRPPTDTQY
TRBD2	TRBJ2-1	TRBV5-1	ASRTSGRAWNEQF
TRBD2	TRBJ2-7	TRBV4-1	ASSQGLGGEGSYEQY
-	TRBJ2-5	TRBV7-2	ASSLAGDWTQY
-	TRBJ1-5	TRBV28	ASSPVPGDNQPQH
-	TRBJ2-7	TRBV4-1	ASSQDIGRGDYEQY
TRBD2	TRBJ2-1	TRBV20-1	SARRETSGSNEQF
-	TRBJ2-7	TRBV15	ATSRDSPRTWSSYEQY
TRBD1	TRBJ1-2	TRBV5-1	ASSLQGGAGGYT
-	TRBJ2-2	TRBV7-9	ASSARDTGELF
-	TRBJ1-4	TRBV7-2	ASSSHPSRQYEKLF
-	TRBJ2-5	TRBV7-2	ASSFSGETQY
-	TRBJ2-3	TRBV14	ASSFRGSTDTQY
-	TRBJ2-7	TRBV7-2	ASSRSGSYEQY
-	TRBJ2-1	TRBV6-5	ASSPRGGGREQF
TRBD2	TRBJ2-3	TRBV20-1	SAGTSGGSDTQY
-	TRBJ1-6	TRBV6-5	ASSSGNSPLH
-	TRBJ1-2	TRBV6-1	ASSNRRLRDGYT
-	TRBJ2-7	TRBV19	ASRPGDLRDEQY
TRBD1	TRBJ1-2	TRBV6-1	ASRTGGASDYGYT
-	TRBJ2-5	TRBV29-1	SVGHFQETQY
-	TRBJ2-3	TRBV7-2	ASSPIQKMGRPKRTQY
-	TRBJ2-7	TRBV6-2/TRBV6-3	ASSYRVQGSSYEQY
TRBD2	TRBJ2-7	TRBV11-2	ASSRIAGERDEQY
-	TRBJ1-1	TRBV7-6	ASSPGVRDTEAF
TRBD2	TRBJ2-5	TRBV6-2/TRBV6-3	ASSYSRAGDETQY
TRBD1	TRBJ2-2	TRBV28	ASRLWGTTGATGELF
-	TRBJ2-5	TRBV4-2	ASSQVGTEGTQY
TRBD1	TRBJ1-6	TRBV12-3/TRBV12-4	ASSLEVGQGANSPLH
-	TRBJ2-7	TRBV12-3/TRBV12-4	ASRARGEGNYEQY
TRBD1	TRBJ1-1	TRBV5-1	ASSLGQGAVTEAF
-	TRBJ1-4	TRBV5-4	ASSLEGTKDEKLF
-	TRBJ2-3	TRBV11-2	ASSLEGRTRVDTQY
TRBD1	TRBJ2-7	TRBV2	ASRDDRAYEQY
-	TRBJ1-5	TRBV19	ASSTVRLMSNQPQH
-	TRBJ1-3	TRBV15	ATSRAGEGNTIY
TRBD1	TRBJ1-5	TRBV28	ASSLLLGGRGNNQPQH
-	TRBJ2-5	TRBV7-2	ASSFVGLQETQY
TRBD2	TRBJ2-2	TRBV19	ASSESGGASANTGELF
-	TRBJ2-2	TRBV3-1	ASGAGDTGELF
TRBD2	TRBJ2-1	TRBV5-1	ASSLEGTSGREQF
-	TRBJ2-5	TRBV12-3/TRBV12-4	ASSLMAGQETQY
TRBD2	TRBJ2-1	TRBV7-8	ASSSATSGSGDEQF
-	TRBJ2-1	TRBV6-1	ASRATDYNEQF
TRBD2	TRBJ2-4	TRBV20-1	SARPGGKNIQY